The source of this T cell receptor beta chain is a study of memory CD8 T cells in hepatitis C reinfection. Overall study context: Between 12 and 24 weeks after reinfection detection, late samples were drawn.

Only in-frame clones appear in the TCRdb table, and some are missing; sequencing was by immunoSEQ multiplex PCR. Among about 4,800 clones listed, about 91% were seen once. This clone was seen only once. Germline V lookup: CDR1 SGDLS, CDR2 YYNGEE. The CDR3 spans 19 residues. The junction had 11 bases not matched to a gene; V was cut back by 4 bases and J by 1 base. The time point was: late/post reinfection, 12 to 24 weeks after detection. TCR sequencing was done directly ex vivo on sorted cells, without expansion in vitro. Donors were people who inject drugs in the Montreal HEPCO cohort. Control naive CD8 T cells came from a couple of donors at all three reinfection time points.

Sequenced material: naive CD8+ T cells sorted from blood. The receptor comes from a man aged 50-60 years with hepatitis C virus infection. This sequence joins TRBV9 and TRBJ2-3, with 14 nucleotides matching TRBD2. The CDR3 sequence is CASSTTGTSGSGGTDTQYF. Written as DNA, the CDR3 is TGTGCCAGCAGCACGACCGGGACTAGCGGGAGTGGTGGCACAGATACGCAGTATTTT.